Listed below are T cell receptor beta chains from one sample, sequenced in a study of shared clonotypes between healthy human individuals. TCRdb's copy holds only in-frame clones and misses some; the assay was immunoSEQ multiplex PCR. The sample holds hundreds of thousands of clones; around 97% are singletons and the top ten take 0.045% to 0.06%. The source material was naive CD4+ T cells sorted from blood. The receptors derive from a woman aged 25 to 39 in good health. Each CDR3 is given with its conserved first and last residue. Each record gives: clone size, D gene, V gene, J gene, CDR3 protein, CDR3 DNA. The D gene is left open where the match is weak. Clone size is given for some rows only: seen once, a few or many times, or a class if the clone is expanded.

clone size: -; D gene: -; V gene: TRBV27; J gene: TRBJ2-7; CDR3 protein: CASRLKGPFNEQYF; CDR3 DNA: TGTGCCAGCAGATTAAAGGGACCGTTTAATGAGCAGTACTTC
clone size: -; D gene: TRBD1; V gene: TRBV15; J gene: TRBJ1-3; CDR3 protein: CATSRDPRTGGNTIYF; CDR3 DNA: TGTGCCACCAGCAGAGATCCCCGGACAGGGGGAAACACCATATATTTT
clone size: -; D gene: -; V gene: TRBV12-5; J gene: TRBJ2-1; CDR3 protein: CASGPGVSSYNEQFF; CDR3 DNA: TGTGCTAGTGGACCAGGGGTTAGCTCCTACAATGAGCAGTTCTTC
clone size: -; D gene: TRBD1; V gene: TRBV28; J gene: TRBJ1-5; CDR3 protein: CASSSGQAFGNQPQHF; CDR3 DNA: TGTGCCAGCAGTTCAGGACAGGCTTTTGGCAATCAGCCCCAGCATTTT
clone size: once; D gene: TRBD1; V gene: TRBV30; J gene: TRBJ1-6; CDR3 protein: CAWRGQGVGSPLHF; CDR3 DNA: TGTGCCTGGAGGGGACAGGGGGTAGGTTCACCCCTCCACTTT
clone size: once; D gene: -; V gene: TRBV6-1; J gene: TRBJ1-6; CDR3 protein: CASSEEYGYNSPLHF; CDR3 DNA: TGTGCCAGCAGTGAAGAGTACGGCTATAATTCACCCCTCCACTTT
clone size: -; D gene: -; V gene: TRBV7-8; J gene: TRBJ2-1; CDR3 protein: CASSAVGGLSQFF; CDR3 DNA: TGTGCCAGCAGCGCCGTTGGGGGGTTGAGCCAGTTCTTC
clone size: -; D gene: -; V gene: TRBV5-8; J gene: TRBJ2-3; CDR3 protein: CASSGRWEPSTDTQYF; CDR3 DNA: TGTGCCAGCAGCGGGCGGTGGGAACCAAGCACAGATACGCAGTATTTT
clone size: -; D gene: -; V gene: TRBV28; J gene: TRBJ2-5; CDR3 protein: CASMTGDGHETQYF; CDR3 DNA: TGTGCCAGCATGACGGGAGATGGACACGAGACCCAGTACTTC
clone size: -; D gene: TRBD2; V gene: TRBV18; J gene: TRBJ2-3; CDR3 protein: CASSLGLDGDTQYF; CDR3 DNA: TGTGCCAGCTCTCTCGGACTAGACGGGGATACGCAGTATTTT
clone size: -; D gene: -; V gene: TRBV21-1; J gene: TRBJ1-5; CDR3 protein: CASSFWDRGRTGVQPQHF; CDR3 DNA: TGTGCCAGCAGTTTTTGGGACAGGGGACGTACCGGTGTTCAGCCCCAGCATTTT
clone size: once; D gene: -; V gene: TRBV4-1; J gene: TRBJ2-6; CDR3 protein: CASSHLAHGGRFSGANVLTF; CDR3 DNA: TGCGCCAGCAGCCATCTCGCCCACGGGGGCAGGTTCTCTGGGGCCAACGTCCTGACTTTC
clone size: -; D gene: -; V gene: TRBV29-1; J gene: TRBJ1-2; CDR3 protein: CSVASGQTYGYTF; CDR3 DNA: TGCAGCGTCGCCTCCGGCCAGACCTATGGCTACACCTTC
clone size: once; D gene: -; V gene: TRBV29-1; J gene: TRBJ1-4; CDR3 protein: CSVFPPGSEKLFF; CDR3 DNA: TGCAGCGTTTTTCCTCCGGGAAGCGAAAAACTGTTTTTT
clone size: -; D gene: -; V gene: TRBV2; J gene: TRBJ1-1; CDR3 protein: CASRYRVTEAFF; CDR3 DNA: TGTGCCAGCAGATACAGGGTGACTGAAGCTTTCTTT
clone size: -; D gene: -; V gene: TRBV11-2; J gene: TRBJ2-4; CDR3 protein: CASSPIASTGRRNIQYF; CDR3 DNA: TGTGCCAGCAGCCCCATCGCCTCTACAGGGAGGAGAAACATTCAGTACTTC
clone size: -; D gene: -; V gene: TRBV9; J gene: TRBJ1-1; CDR3 protein: CASSVGPGRATEAFF; CDR3 DNA: TGTGCCAGCAGCGTAGGCCCGGGACGGGCCACTGAAGCTTTCTTT
clone size: -; D gene: TRBD2; V gene: TRBV6-5; J gene: TRBJ2-5; CDR3 protein: CASSPTSGSGETQYF; CDR3 DNA: TGTGCCAGCAGTCCGACTAGCGGGAGTGGAGAGACCCAGTACTTC
clone size: once; D gene: TRBD1; V gene: TRBV19; J gene: TRBJ2-7; CDR3 protein: CASSIESGTGPYEQYF; CDR3 DNA: TGTGCCAGTAGTATAGAATCCGGGACAGGGCCCTACGAGCAGTACTTC
clone size: -; D gene: -; V gene: TRBV19; J gene: TRBJ1-1; CDR3 protein: CATSPNTLNTEAFF; CDR3 DNA: TGTGCCACCTCCCCCAATACCTTGAACACTGAAGCTTTCTTT
clone size: -; D gene: TRBD2; V gene: TRBV28; J gene: TRBJ2-3; CDR3 protein: CASSSPGTSGRSTDTQYF; CDR3 DNA: TGTGCCAGCAGTTCCCCCGGGACTAGCGGGAGGAGCACAGATACGCAGTATTTT
clone size: -; D gene: -; V gene: TRBV19; J gene: TRBJ1-2; CDR3 protein: CASSMGRRTYGYTF; CDR3 DNA: TGTGCCAGTAGTATGGGCAGGCGAACGTATGGCTACACCTTC
clone size: -; D gene: -; V gene: TRBV7-3; J gene: TRBJ2-7; CDR3 protein: CASRPLTINTYEQYF; CDR3 DNA: TGTGCCAGCAGACCTCTCACAATAAACACCTACGAGCAGTACTTC
clone size: -; D gene: TRBD2; V gene: TRBV5-1; J gene: TRBJ2-1; CDR3 protein: CASIPRSGAYNEQFF; CDR3 DNA: TGCGCCAGCATCCCTCGGAGCGGGGCCTACAATGAGCAGTTCTTC
clone size: -; D gene: -; V gene: TRBV5-1; J gene: TRBJ2-3; CDR3 protein: CASSPGLEAVTDTQYF; CDR3 DNA: TGCGCCAGCAGCCCCGGGCTGGAGGCGGTTACAGATACGCAGTATTTT
clone size: -; D gene: -; V gene: TRBV30; J gene: TRBJ2-5; CDR3 protein: CAWSVGETQYF; CDR3 DNA: TGTGCCTGGAGTGTGGGGGAGACCCAGTACTTC
clone size: -; D gene: TRBD1; V gene: TRBV30; J gene: TRBJ1-2; CDR3 protein: CASTRQGSSYTF; CDR3 DNA: TGTGCCTCTACGAGACAGGGAAGTAGCTACACCTTC